This passage covers 13 T cell receptor beta chains from one sample sequenced in a study of vaccination effects on CD4 cells after COVID-19. Antigen-specific CD4+ T cells were first expanded with viral peptide pools by the ViraFEST assay and only then sequenced. Culture lasted approximately 10 days before CD4+ T cell isolation. Each vaccine recipient was nucleocapsid antibody negative and had no prior SARS-CoV-2 infection. TCRdb keeps only in-frame clones here, not all; method: immunoSEQ multiplex PCR. The sample has about 40,000 clones; under 70% are singletons. Which antigens these TCRs recognize remains unknown. The sample consisted of CD4+ T cells from PBMCs cultured with HCoV-OC43 spike peptides, taken before COVID-19 vaccination. Specified subset: HCoV-OC43 spike overlapping peptide pool stimulation. The source of these receptors is a human donor who received a COVID-19 vaccine.

This clone has only one observation. The chain is built from TRBV30 and TRBJ2-5; D unclear. CDR3 length: 11 residues. Trimming pared 2 bases from V and 5 bases from J, leaving 6 bases between. Per the germline V gene, CDR1 is GTSNPN and CDR2 is SVGIG (reference sequence). CDR3 DNA sequence: TGTGCCTGGAGTCGAATGGAGACCCAGTACTTC. Residues: CAWSRMETQYF.

This clone has just a few counts. This chain uses TRBV7-9 with TRBJ2-1; 14 bases fit TRBD2. Germline V CDR1 and CDR2: SEHNR, FQNEAQ (reference sequence). The CDR3 consists of 18 residues. V shed 5 bases, J shed 6 bases, and the junction held 12 bases outside the gene matches. The CDR3, as DNA: TGTGCCAGCAGCGGACGACTCAGGACTAGCGGGAGGATCAATGAGCAGTTCTTC. Translation gives CASSGRLRTSGRINEQFF.

The chain couples TRBV18 to TRBJ1-1; D ambiguous. Between the trimmed V and J ends, which lost 6 bases and 5 bases, there was a span of 16 bases. CDR1 and CDR2 from the germline V gene are KGHSH and LQKENI. The CDR3 is 14 amino acids. The CDR3 DNA sequence: TGTGCCAGCTCGGAGAATGTGGCGGTAACTGAAGCTTTCTTT. Translation: CASSENVAVTEAFF.

V usage is TRBV29-1 and J usage is TRBJ1-2; TRBD1 matches at 7 bases. The CDR3 length is 16 residues. Trimming removed 5 bases from V and 8 bases from J; junction bases left unmatched: 20. Germline V CDR1 and CDR2: SQVTM, ANQGSEA. CDR3 sequence reads: CSVFSGGFGSSLGYTF. The CDR3 DNA is TGCAGCGTTTTCTCAGGGGGTTTTGGCTCCTCGTTAGGCTACACCTTC.

The CDR3 loop reads CASSWDGHTDTQYF. The CDR3 DNA follows: TGTGCCAGCTCTTGGGACGGTCACACAGATACGCAGTATTTT. The V gene is TRBV18, the J gene TRBJ2-3; D may be TRBD1 or TRBD2 (5 bases each). The CDR3 is 14 residues long. The V end lost 6 bases, the J end lost 2 bases, and 12 bases lay between the germline ends. The V gene's germline CDR1 is KGHSH and CDR2 LQKENI.

This clone was seen a few times. The chain combines TRBV2 with TRBJ2-5, with D perhaps matching TRBD2 (6 bases). This CDR3 has 16 residues. In germline, CDR1 is SNHLY, CDR2 FYNNEI. V gave up 2 bases and J gave up 1 base, with 14 bases separating them. In nucleotides, the CDR3 is TGTGCCAGCAGTGAATGGCTCGGGGGAGGCCAAGAGACCCAGTACTTC. Translation gives CASSEWLGGGQETQYF. Combining the CDR3 with reference TRBV2 and TRBJ2-5 gives the whole variable domain EPEVTQTPSHQVTQMGQEVILRCVPISNHLYFYWYRQILGQKVEFLVSFYNNEISEKSEIFDDQFSVERPDGSNFTLKIRSTKLEDSAMYFCASSEWLGGGQETQYFGPGTRLLVL.

This chain links TRBV9 with TRBJ2-3; D gene ambiguous. Trimming removed 0 bases from V and 1 base from J, with 9 bases in between. Germline V gene sequence: CDR1 SGDLS, CDR2 YYNGEE. The CDR3 spans 15 residues. The CDR3 DNA sequence: TGTGCCAGCAGCGTAGGGGATGTCCGCACAGATACGCAGTATTTT. It yields the protein CASSVGDVRTDTQYF.

V usage is TRBV2 and J usage is TRBJ1-2; possibly TRBD1 for D (5 bases). This CDR3 comprises 15 residues. Germline V gives CDR1 SNHLY, CDR2 FYNNEI. With 7 bases removed from V and 4 bases from J, the gap between germline ends came to 19 bases. CDR3 sequence reads: CASTQRGGIGYGYTF. CDR3 sequence (DNA): TGTGCCAGCACTCAAAGGGGAGGGATCGGCTATGGCTACACCTTC. Based on the CDR3 plus reference TRBV2 and TRBJ1-2, the full variable domain is EPEVTQTPSHQVTQMGQEVILRCVPISNHLYFYWYRQILGQKVEFLVSFYNNEISEKSEIFDDQFSVERPDGSNFTLKIRSTKLEDSAMYFCASTQRGGIGYGYTFGSGTRLTVV.

This clone has just a few counts. The chain uses TRBV7-2 and TRBJ1-1; D unresolved. Trimming cost V 5 bases and J 1 base, with 8 bases left between them. Germline V gene data show CDR1 as SGHTA and CDR2 as FQGNSA. The CDR3 runs to 13 residues. The CDR3 reads CASSPWRNTEAFF. As DNA, the CDR3 is TGTGCCAGCAGCCCTTGGCGGAACACTGAAGCTTTCTTT. The full variable domain, with the rest looked up from reference TRBV7-2 and TRBJ1-1, is GAGVSQSPSNKVTEKGKDVELRCDPISGHTALYWYRQSLGQGLEFLIYFQGNSAPDKSGLPSDRFSAERTGGSVSTLTIQRTQQEDSAVYLCASSPWRNTEAFFGQGTRLTVV.

This clone was seen more than once but under ten times. The gene calls are TRBV25-1 and TRBJ1-1; possible D gene TRBD1, 6 bases. Germline V lookup: CDR1 MGHDK, CDR2 SYGVNS. This CDR3 is 16 amino acids long. V dropped 4 bases and J dropped 1 base, with 16 bases sitting between them. CDR3 sequence reads: CASSVGRGRWNTEAFF. The CDR3 bases are TGTGCCAGCAGTGTTGGCAGGGGAAGATGGAACACTGAAGCTTTCTTT.

The chain employs TRBV6-5 and TRBJ2-7; D is unclear. The CDR3 length is 14 residues. V was trimmed by 2 bases and J by 7 bases, leaving 15 bases between them. Germline V CDR1 and CDR2: MNHEY, SVGAGI. CDR3 nucleotide sequence: TGTGCCAGCAGTTACCCTCCTTTTGGTGGGGAGCAGTACTTC. Amino acid sequence: CASSYPPFGGEQYF.

The chain uses TRBV7-2 and TRBJ2-7, with D perhaps TRBD1 or TRBD2 (5 bases each). The V and J ends lost 5 bases and 4 bases respectively, with 12 bases between them. The germline gives CDR1 SGHTA, CDR2 FQGNSA. The CDR3 length is 13 residues. The CDR3 is CASSPQGPYEQYF. The CDR3 DNA reads as TGTGCCAGCAGCCCCCAGGGACCTTACGAGCAGTACTTC.

The chain recombines TRBV4-1 with TRBJ2-5; D might be TRBD2 (5 bases). Germline V lookup: CDR1 MGHRA, CDR2 YSYEKL. Trimming left V 4 bases short and J 5 bases short, with 14 bases between. The CDR3 has 14 amino acids. The CDR3 DNA reads as TGCGCCAGCAGCCTCTCCTCGGAGCGGGAGACCCAGTACTTC. Translation: CASSLSSERETQYF.